Below are 25 T cell receptor beta chains sequenced from a single sample in a study of T cells in Graves' hyperthyroidism and ophthalmopathy. TCR beta CDR3 regions were amplified from RNA. In the first-round RT-PCR of the TCR CDR3, the HTBI primer set was used. TCRdb reprocessed the multiplex PCR reads with MiXCR, giving one entry per CDR3 protein. The repertoire holds about 350,000 distinct CDR3 sequences, with approximately 15% as singletons. Sequencing input: blood. These receptors were obtained from a woman in her 30s with Graves' hyperthyroidism.

For this clonotype: This may be a read error: a much more frequent sequence differs by one nucleotide. This CDR3 is missing its conserved last phenylalanine or tryptophan, likely due to a read error. J is TRBJ1-2 and V is TRBV28, with 8 bases identical to TRBD1. In germline, CDR1 is MDHEN, CDR2 SYDVKM. This CDR3 is 14 amino acids long. V lost 5 bases and J lost 4; bases outside the gene matches: 6. In nucleotides, the CDR3 is TGTGCCAGCAGTCCGGGACAGGCTAGCTATGGCTACACCCTC. This codes for CASSPGQASYGYTL.

This clonotype has a count of ten or more. The chain uses TRBV6-2 or TRBV6-3 and TRBJ2-1, with 9 nucleotides matching TRBD2. The CDR3 totals 16 residues. CDR1 MNHEY and CDR2 SVGEGT come from the germline V gene. V shed 6 bases and J 1 base; nucleotides not matched to a gene: 7. In DNA, the CDR3 is TGTGCCAGCAGGGGGGGAGCGGGAGGTTCCTACAATGAGCAGTTCTTC. Amino acid sequence: CASRGGAGGSYNEQFF.

This clonotype has more than one count but fewer than ten. V is TRBV6-2 or TRBV6-3 and J is TRBJ2-7; D perhaps matches TRBD2 (5 bases). V shed 2 bases and J shed 0 bases, with 11 bases lying between them. The germline gives CDR1 MNHEY, CDR2 SVGEGT. This CDR3 has 15 residues. As DNA, the CDR3 is TGTGCCAGCAGTTACCTGGACGGGAACTCCTACGAGCAGTACTTC. Protein: CASSYLDGNSYEQYF.

The chain employs TRBV20-1 and TRBJ2-7; possibly TRBD2 for D (5 bases). There are 14 residues in the CDR3. CDR1 and CDR2 (germline): DFQATT, SNEGSKA (reference sequence). The V gene lost 5 bases and the J gene lost 2 bases, with 16 bases spanning the gap. The CDR3 DNA reads as TGCAGTGCTCCTCAAACTAGTCTCCCCTACGAGCAGTACTTC. This gives the protein CSAPQTSLPYEQYF.

This clonotype was detected a few times. The V call is TRBV18, the J call TRBJ2-7, with 12 bases fitting TRBD1. This CDR3 spans 19 amino acids. Germline-derived CDR1 and CDR2 are KGHSH and LQKENI. With V trimmed by 1 base and J by 7 bases, 17 bases remained unmatched. The CDR3 sequence: CASSPLLRGPGQGAGEQYF. DNA for the CDR3: TGTGCCAGCTCACCACTGCTGCGGGGCCCGGGACAGGGGGCAGGGGAGCAGTACTTC.

This clonotype has a count of ten or more. V is TRBV5-1 and J is TRBJ2-3, with D tentatively TRBD2 (6 bases). The CDR3 contains 17 residues. Germline V lookup: CDR1 SGHRS, CDR2 YFSETQ. The V gene lost 4 bases and the J gene lost 2 bases, with 20 bases spanning the gap. In nucleotides, the CDR3 is TGCGCCAGCAGCATGACCGGGCCGTCGGGGGTCACAGATACGCAGTATTTT. Translation gives CASSMTGPSGVTDTQYF.

This clonotype was observed many times. CDR3 sequence reads: CASSWGSGQGNEQFF. The CDR3 region has the DNA TGTGCCAGCAGTTGGGGATCCGGACAGGGGAATGAGCAGTTCTTC. This chain connects TRBV28 to TRBJ2-1, with 9 bases fitting TRBD1. CDR1 and CDR2 from the germline V gene are MDHEN and SYDVKM. V dropped 4 bases and J dropped 7; count of bases not matched to a gene: 8. There are 15 residues in the CDR3.

This clonotype was detected many times. The J gene is TRBJ1-1, the V gene TRBV11-2, with 7 bases fitting TRBD1. J was trimmed by 1 base and V by 6 bases; bases with no gene match: 8. CDR3 size: 15 residues. Germline lookup yields CDR1 SGHAT and CDR2 FQNNGV. The chain's CDR3 is CASSPTTGANTEAFF. The CDR3, as DNA: TGTGCCAGCAGTCCTACAACAGGGGCGAACACTGAAGCTTTCTTT.

This clonotype was detected only a few times. The chain combines TRBV5-1 with TRBJ2-6, with TRBD1 matching 7 bases. With 0 bases clipped from V and 0 bases from J, the junction kept 0 bases outside the gene matches. Germline CDR1 SGHRS, CDR2 YFSETQ. This CDR3 has 16 amino acids. CDR3 nucleotides: TGCGCCAGCAGCTTGGACAGGGGCTCTGGGGCCAACGTCCTGACTTTC. Translated, it gives CASSLDRGSGANVLTF.

The chain combines TRBV12-3 or TRBV12-4 with TRBJ2-5; D possibly corresponds to TRBD2 (5 bases). The CDR3 totals 14 residues. V dropped 4 bases and J dropped 3 bases, with 12 bases sitting between them. CDR3 residues: CASSSGLFEETQYF. The CDR3 nucleotides read TGTGCCAGCAGTTCCGGACTTTTCGAAGAGACCCAGTACTTC.

This clonotype appeared a few times. The gene calls are TRBV4-1 and TRBJ2-3; the match to TRBD2 covers 10 bases. Germline V gives CDR1 MGHRA, CDR2 YSYEKL. The CDR3 sequence is 18 residues long. V trimming: 0 bases; J trimming: 6 bases; junction bases outside the gene matches: 12. The CDR3 protein is CASSQEELAGVSSDTQYF. The CDR3 nucleotides read TGCGCCAGCAGCCAAGAAGAGCTAGCGGGAGTCTCGTCTGATACGCAGTATTTT.

Only a few counts were recorded for this clonotype. The genes are TRBV14 and TRBJ2-7; D might be TRBD1 (5 bases). Germline CDR1 is SGHDN and CDR2 is FVKESK. The CDR3 contains 13 residues. V lost 4 bases to trimming and J lost 6 bases, with 13 bases between them. CDR3 in DNA: TGTGCCAGCAGCCTTAGACAGTTAGGCGAGCAGTACTTC. As protein: CASSLRQLGEQYF.

Only a few counts were recorded for this clonotype. This chain joins TRBV3-1 and TRBJ2-7, with TRBD1 matching 8 bases. The CDR3 contains 14 residues. From germline, CDR1 is LGHDT and CDR2 YNNKEL (reference sequence). Unmatched junction bases numbered 4, after V lost 3 bases and J lost 3 bases. The CDR3, as DNA: TGTGCCAGCAGCCATGACAGGGGAGTCTACGAGCAGTACTTC. It yields the protein CASSHDRGVYEQYF.

This clonotype has ten or more counts. The chain is built from TRBV12-3 or TRBV12-4 and TRBJ1-2, with TRBD1 as a possible D gene (5 bases). The CDR3 sequence is 14 residues long. V lost 3 bases, J lost 0 bases, and 8 bases lay in between. Here the CDR3 DNA reads TGTGCCAGCAGTTTTGGGGGGACTAACTATGGCTACACCTTC. Its protein is CASSFGGTNYGYTF.

This clonotype was recorded at least ten times. The chain has TRBV28 and TRBJ2-5; 9 nucleotides align to TRBD2. V gave up 5 bases and J gave up 3 bases; unmatched junction bases: 4. Germline V gene lookup returns CDR1 MDHEN and CDR2 SYDVKM. The CDR3 has 14 residues. The CDR3 is CASSNSGGEETQYF. The CDR3, as DNA: TGTGCCAGCAGTAATAGCGGGGGAGAAGAGACCCAGTACTTC.

This clonotype was seen more than once but under ten times. This chain uses TRBV9 with TRBJ2-1; D possibly corresponds to TRBD2 (5 bases). The CDR3 has 15 residues. Germline CDR1 SGDLS, CDR2 YYNGEE. V was shortened by 1 base and J by 5 bases, with 13 bases between the two germline ends. CDR3 amino acids: CASSVIAGPHNEQFF. In DNA, the CDR3 is TGTGCCAGCAGCGTAATCGCGGGCCCACACAATGAGCAGTTCTTC.

This clonotype was seen a handful of times. The chain links TRBV4-3 to TRBJ2-7; either TRBD1 or TRBD2 may supply D (5 bases each). The CDR3 totals 16 residues. Trimming pared 0 bases from V and 3 bases from J, leaving 15 bases between. Germline V gene lookup returns CDR1 LGHNA and CDR2 YSLEER. The CDR3 DNA reads TGCGCCAGCAGCCAAGATGCTCGCGAGGGGAACTACGAGCAGTACTTC. Protein sequence: CASSQDAREGNYEQYF.

This clonotype has ten or more counts. V and J are TRBV24-1 and TRBJ2-7; D is unclear. V gave up 5 bases and J gave up 5 bases, with 27 bases separating them. The CDR3 covers 18 residues. CDR1 is KGHDR and CDR2 is SFDVKD in the germline V gene. The CDR3 loop reads CATSVPLPLRARWNEQYF. CDR3 sequence (DNA): TGTGCCACCAGTGTTCCTTTACCGCTTCGAGCGAGGTGGAACGAGCAGTACTTC.

This clonotype was counted a few times. The V and J genes are TRBV2 and TRBJ2-5, with D possibly TRBD1 on 5 matching bases. Germline lookup yields CDR1 SNHLY and CDR2 FYNNEI. V dropped 8 bases and J dropped 0 bases, with 13 bases sitting between them. CDR3 size: 14 residues. DNA for the CDR3: TGTGCCAGCGGGGCGGTGGGGTACCAAGAGACCCAGTACTTC. The encoded protein is CASGAVGYQETQYF.

This clonotype was found many times. The chain joins TRBV28 to TRBJ2-7; either TRBD1 or TRBD2 may fit D (6 bases each). The germline V gene encodes CDR1 MDHEN and CDR2 SYDVKM. CDR3 size: 11 residues. Trimming pared 10 bases from V and 7 bases from J, leaving 14 bases between. The CDR3 DNA reads TGTGCCACCTCACCGGGGGCTGAGCAGTACTTC. It encodes CATSPGAEQYF.

In the case of this clonotype: It may be a read error: a sequence one base away is much more abundant. The V and J genes are TRBV6-1 and TRBJ1-1; D possibly corresponds to TRBD1 (5 bases). The CDR3 has 15 amino acids. The germline CDR1 and CDR2 sequences are MNHNS and SASEGT. The CDR3 protein is CSSTNGGALNTEAFF. The DNA for the CDR3 is TGTTCCAGCACCAACGGCGGGGCTTTGAACACTGAAGCTTTCTTT.

J is TRBJ2-1 and V is TRBV5-1; D gene unclear. V shed 5 bases and J shed 5 bases, with 11 bases lying between them. The CDR3 is 13 residues long. Germline loops: CDR1 SGHRS, CDR2 YFSETQ. The CDR3 protein is CASRNCGNNEQFF. CDR3 bases: TGCGCCAGCAGAAACTGCGGAAACAATGAGCAGTTCTTC.

The chain combines TRBV6-1 with TRBJ1-6, with D hard to call. This CDR3 has 15 residues. Germline values: CDR1 MNHNS, CDR2 SASEGT. V was trimmed by 4 bases and J by 7 bases, leaving 14 bases between them. This CDR3 is CASSATDGSNSPLHF. Here the CDR3 DNA reads TGTGCCAGCAGTGCCACGGACGGAAGCAATTCACCCCTCCACTTT.

This clonotype has a handful of counts. This chain connects TRBV27 to TRBJ2-1; D is uncertain. V lost 8 bases and J lost 7, with 15 bases in between. The CDR3 totals 13 residues. Germline V gene sequence: CDR1 MNHEY, CDR2 SMNVEV (reference sequence). Here the CDR3 DNA reads TGTGCCAGCGGTAATGCCCTCGCGAATGAGCAGTTCTTC. This encodes CASGNALANEQFF.

This clonotype was observed many times. CDR3 region: CSARSQGTQPQHF. The CDR3 DNA sequence: TGCAGTGCTAGATCACAGGGGACTCAGCCCCAGCATTTT. The chain combines TRBV20-1 with TRBJ1-5; 7 bases agree with TRBD1. Germline V gene lookup returns CDR1 DFQATT and CDR2 SNEGSKA (reference sequence). J lost 6 bases, V lost 2 bases, and 4 bases had no gene match. CDR3 length: 13 residues.